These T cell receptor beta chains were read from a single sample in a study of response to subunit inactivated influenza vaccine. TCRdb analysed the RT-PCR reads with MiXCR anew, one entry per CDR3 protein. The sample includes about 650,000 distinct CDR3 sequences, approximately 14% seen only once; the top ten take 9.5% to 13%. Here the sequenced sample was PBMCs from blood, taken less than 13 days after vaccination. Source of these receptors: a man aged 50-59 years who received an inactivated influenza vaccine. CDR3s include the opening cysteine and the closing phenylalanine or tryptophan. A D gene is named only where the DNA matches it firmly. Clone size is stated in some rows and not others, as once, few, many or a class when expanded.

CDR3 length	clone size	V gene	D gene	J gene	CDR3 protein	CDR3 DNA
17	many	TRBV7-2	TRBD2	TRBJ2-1	CASSLVPGASGVNEQFF	TGTGCCAGCAGCTTAGTTCCCGGGGCTAGCGGGGTCAATGAGCAGTTCTTC
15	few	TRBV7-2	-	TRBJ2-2	CASSSGTTNTGELFF	TGTGCCAGCAGCTCTGGGACCACTAACACCGGGGAGCTGTTTTTT
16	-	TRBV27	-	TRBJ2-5	CASSPDWRGSKETQYF	TGTGCCAGCAGTCCCGACTGGAGGGGAAGTAAAGAGACCCAGTACTTC
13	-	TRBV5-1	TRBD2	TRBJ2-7	CASSTGTSGEQYF	TGCGCCAGCAGCACGGGGACTAGCGGAGAGCAGTACTTC
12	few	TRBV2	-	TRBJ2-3	CASSEATDTQYF	TGTGCCAGCAGTGAAGCGACAGATACGCAGTATTTT
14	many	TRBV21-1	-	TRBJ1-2	CASSKSEGRDGYTF	TGTGCCAGCAGCAAATCAGAGGGGAGGGACGGCTACACCTTC
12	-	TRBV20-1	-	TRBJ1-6	CSARDPAGPLHF	TGCAGTGCTAGAGATCCGGCCGGACCCCTCCACTTT
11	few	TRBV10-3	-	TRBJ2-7	CAISADKEQYF	TGTGCCATCAGTGCAGACAAGGAGCAGTACTTC
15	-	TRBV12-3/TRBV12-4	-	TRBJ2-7	CAISLSGQGKVEQYF	TGTGCCATCAGTTTAAGTGGTCAGGGTAAGGTCGAGCAGTACTTC
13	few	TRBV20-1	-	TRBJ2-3	CSARDDRVDTQYF	TGCAGTGCTAGAGATGATAGGGTAGATACGCAGTATTTT
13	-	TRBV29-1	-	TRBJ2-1	CSVIKSSYNEQFF	TGCAGCGTGATAAAGAGCTCCTACAATGAGCAGTTCTTC
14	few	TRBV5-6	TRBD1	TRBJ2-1	CASSYGTGSNEQFF	TGTGCCAGCAGCTACGGGACAGGGTCAAATGAGCAGTTCTTC
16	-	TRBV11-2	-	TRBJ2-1	CASSPRLGTIGDEQFF	TGTGCCAGCAGCCCCCGTCTGGGGACGATAGGCGATGAGCAGTTCTTC
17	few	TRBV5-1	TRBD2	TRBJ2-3	CASSKLTSGGASDTQYF	TGCGCCAGCAGCAAACTAACTAGCGGGGGGGCGTCAGATACGCAGTATTTT
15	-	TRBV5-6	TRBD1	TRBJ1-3	CASSLTGGSGNTIYF	TGTGCCAGCAGCTTAACAGGGGGCTCTGGAAACACCATATATTTT
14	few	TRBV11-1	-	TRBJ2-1	CASRKGQRIDEQFF	TGTGCCAGCAGGAAGGGTCAGCGGATTGATGAGCAGTTCTTC
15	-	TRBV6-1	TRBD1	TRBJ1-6	CASKEQGADNSPLHF	TGTGCCAGCAAGGAACAGGGGGCGGATAATTCACCCCTCCACTTT
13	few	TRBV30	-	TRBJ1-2	CAWSVGTTYGYTF	TGTGCCTGGAGTGTAGGGACAACTTATGGCTACACCTTC
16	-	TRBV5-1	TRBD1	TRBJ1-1	CASSFRQGARNTEAFF	TGCGCCAGCAGCTTTCGACAGGGGGCGCGGAACACTGAAGCTTTCTTT
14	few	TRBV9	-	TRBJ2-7	CASSVVPSGYEQYF	TGTGCCAGCAGCGTAGTTCCCAGCGGTTACGAGCAGTACTTC
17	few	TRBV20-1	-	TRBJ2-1	CSAREQERLSSYNEQFF	TGCAGTGCTAGAGAACAGGAACGTTTGAGCTCCTACAATGAGCAGTTCTTC
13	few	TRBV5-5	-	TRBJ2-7	CASSFALNYEQYF	TGTGCCAGCAGCTTTGCACTGAACTACGAGCAGTACTTC